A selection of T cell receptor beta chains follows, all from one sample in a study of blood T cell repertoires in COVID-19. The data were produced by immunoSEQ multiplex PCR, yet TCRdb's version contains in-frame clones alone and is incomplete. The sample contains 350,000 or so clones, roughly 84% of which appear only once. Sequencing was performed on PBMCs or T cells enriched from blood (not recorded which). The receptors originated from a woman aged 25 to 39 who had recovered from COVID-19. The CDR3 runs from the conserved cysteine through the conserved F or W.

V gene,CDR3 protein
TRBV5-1,CASSLGPGGGSYEQYF
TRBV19,CASRNRGPNYGYTF
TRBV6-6,CASSYSFLNTEAFF
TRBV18,CASSPGLAGVTGEQYF
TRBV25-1,CASSANPGTGRNEQYF
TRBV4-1,CASSNGQDLYGYTF
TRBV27,CASSGQGLNQPQHF
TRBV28,CASRDGWDFYGYTF
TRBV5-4,CASSRTETGETQYF
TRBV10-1,CASSETSGAPEQYF